The present entry profiles one TCR beta chain with its context. Its antigen has not been determined. The record has no base qualities; no much larger clone is one base away. This entry comes from a study of blood T cell repertoires in COVID-19 (dated by TCRdb to the early 2020s). Background on the whole study: The collaborator samples originated in the United States, Italy and Spain and spanned the acute and convalescent phases of COVID-19. Samples were obtained from the ongoing ImmuneRACE study (first 160 participants) and from 1,200 or so subjects provided by 6 global collaborators. The repertoires were released in a freely available public database meant as a resource for research on the immune response to SARS-CoV-2. Sample metadata almost always included a de-identified subject ID, COVID-19 status, age in years and sex. Deeply sampled blood TCRbeta repertoires from subjects exposed to, actively infected with, or recovered from COVID-19 were included in the dataset. The material from the prospective study consisted of cDNA or gDNA derived from T cells, B-cell-depleted T cells, or PBMCs. Where available, HLA class I and class II types were taken from metadata supplied by the sample provider and were not determined by assay-based typing. Results and caveats for the whole study, not just this receptor: How much clinical and demographic metadata was included differed by source and by participant, and the metadata was provided uncurated.

The germline V gene sets CDR1 to MDHEN and CDR2 to SYDVKM. The CDR3 sequence holds 15 residues, the cysteine and phenylalanine included. Of the read, only the CDR3 DNA is kept; its 45 bases are in frame from base 1. Trimming removed 5 bases from V and 3 bases from J, leaving 14 bases between the germline ends. TCRbeta CDR3 regions were amplified from genomic DNA using the immunoSEQ Assay, a bias-controlled multiplex PCR. The published analysis was carried out like this. Nucleated cell counts per sample were estimated from amplification of reference gene primers within the assay. Sequence reads were collapsed and filtered to measure the absolute abundance of every unique TCRbeta CDR3 rearrangement. Productive Simpson clonality was computed per sample as the square root of Simpson's diversity index over productive rearrangements. TCRdb's version of the immuneACCESS table is confined to in-frame rearrangements and falls short of the full clone set. An unresolved V gene accounts for under half of the shortfall where checked; the remainder is of unknown origin. V and J calls and clone size come straight from that table; D and trimming were deduced from the DNA. Across this sample there are approximately 290,000 clones, with roughly 89% seen only once. The ten largest account for roughly 0.8% of the sample.

Collaborating institutions collected whole blood in K2EDTA tubes following their own protocols. For TCRbeta analysis, collaborators shipped samples as frozen whole blood, isolated PBMCs, or DNA extracted from either of those sample types. This TCR came from a man in his thirties or forties with acute or convalescent COVID-19. The material sequenced was peripheral blood. Recombination joined TRBV28 with TRBJ1-3; the D segment could be TRBD1, given 5 matching bases. The base sequence is TGTGCCAGCAGTCTTCCCCAGGGAAGTGGAAACACCATATATTTT. Its coded protein is CASSLPQGSGNTIYF.